This T cell receptor beta chain was captured by sequencing in a study of blood T cell repertoires in COVID-19. Whole-study context: T cells, B-cell-depleted T cells, or PBMCs provided the cDNA or gDNA that served as material.

In the authors' methods: How many nucleated cells were present was estimated from reference gene primer amplification. Clones were read by immunoSEQ multiplex PCR, and TCRdb kept only the in-frame ones, dropping some. V, J and clone size reflect that table, while D and trimming were determined from the DNA. The sample consists of roughly 230,000 clones, 81% of them appearing once. This clone was seen only a few times. The sample was peripheral blood. The receptor comes from an elderly woman with acute or convalescent COVID-19.

The CDR3 reads CASSLVLGEGSPLHF. The CDR3 DNA follows: TGTGCCAGCAGCTTGGTGTTGGGGGAGGGGTCACCCCTCCACTTT. V usage is TRBV5-4 and J usage is TRBJ1-6; tentative D call: TRBD1 (5 bases). This CDR3 has 15 residues. The ends were cut back, 0 bases at V and 10 bases at J, with 14 bases in the middle. CDR1 and CDR2 (germline): SGHNT, YYREEE (reference sequence).